This entry lists 15 T cell receptor beta chains sequenced from one sample in a study of blood T cell repertoires in COVID-19. TCRdb keeps only in-frame clones here, not all; method: immunoSEQ multiplex PCR. The data show about 220,000 clones, with approximately 85% seen just once and about 4.8% held by the top ten. Material: peripheral blood. The receptors derive from a woman in her 70s with acute or convalescent COVID-19.

This chain joins TRBV4-2 and TRBJ1-2; no firm D call. Germline V gives CDR1 LGHNA, CDR2 YNFKEQ. This CDR3 region has 13 residues. With 0 bases removed from V and 8 bases from J, the gap between germline ends came to 10 bases. The CDR3 is CASSQDLSQGYTF. The CDR3 coding sequence is TGTGCCAGCAGCCAAGATCTTTCACAAGGCTACACCTTC.

The V call is TRBV19, the J call TRBJ1-1, with D possibly being TRBD1 (5 bases). V was cut by 4 bases and J by 5 bases, with 14 bases left in between. This CDR3 has 14 amino acids. From germline, CDR1 is LNHDA and CDR2 SQIVND (reference sequence). The CDR3 coding sequence is TGTGCCAGTAGTAAGGGGCCGTTAGTTACTGAAGCTTTCTTT. Its translation is CASSKGPLVTEAFF.

This clone has more than one count but fewer than ten. Here the CDR3 reads CAIRAGGSAPLHF. CDR3 DNA: TGTGCCATCAGAGCAGGGGGCTCGGCACCCCTCCACTTT. The chain uses TRBV10-3 and TRBJ1-6; 8 nucleotides align to TRBD1. The CDR3 has 13 amino acids. J was trimmed by 11 bases and V by 6 bases; bases with no gene match: 6. Germline CDR1 reads ENHRY; CDR2 reads SYGVKD.

The CDR3 DNA is TGTGCCAGCAGCCCCCGAGCAGGGTATAGCAATCAGCCCCAGCATTTT. Translated, it gives CASSPRAGYSNQPQHF. This chain links TRBV6-4 with TRBJ1-5; the D gene is possibly TRBD1 (5 bases). Germline V lookup: CDR1 MRHNA, CDR2 SNTAGT. The V end was cut by 6 bases, the J end by 0 bases, with 15 bases between. This CDR3 is built from 16 residues.

The chain joins TRBV30 to TRBJ2-7; the match to TRBD2 covers 7 bases. Germline-derived CDR1 and CDR2 are GTSNPN and SVGIG (reference sequence). The V segment lost 2 bases and the J segment 3 bases; nucleotides outside the gene matches: 16. This CDR3 spans 17 amino acids. CDR3 nucleotide sequence: TGTGCCTGGAGTTCCCGACCGAGCGGGGCCTTTTTCTACGAGCAGTACTTC. Residues: CAWSSRPSGAFFYEQYF.

The V gene is TRBV5-4, the J gene TRBJ2-2; D might be TRBD1 (5 bases). The V end was cut by 3 bases, the J end by 7 bases, with 25 bases between. Germline V gives CDR1 SGHNT, CDR2 YYREEE (reference sequence). The CDR3 consists of 18 residues. CDR3 in DNA: TGTGCCAGCAGCTCGAGCCAGGGAAAGAACTCTTGGGGCGGGGAGCTGTTTTTT. The encoded protein is CASSSSQGKNSWGGELFF.

The V gene is TRBV28, the J gene TRBJ1-6, with 8 positions matching TRBD1. The junction had 7 bases not matched to a gene; V was cut back by 5 bases and J by 4 bases. The CDR3 sequence is 16 residues long. Germline loops: CDR1 MDHEN, CDR2 SYDVKM. CDR3 DNA: TGTGCCAGCAGTCAAGGACAGGGCGTTTATAATTCACCCCTCCACTTT. Translation: CASSQGQGVYNSPLHF. Full variable domain (rest looked up from reference TRBV28 and TRBJ1-6): DVKVTQSSRYLVKRTGEKVFLECVQDMDHENMFWYRQDPGLGLRLIYFSYDVKMKEKGDIPEGYSVSREKKERFSLILESASTNQTSMYLCASSQGQGVYNSPLHFGNGTRLTVT.

This rearrangement joins TRBV28 to TRBJ2-5; 10 nucleotides match TRBD1. Losses at the gene ends were 5 bases for V and 5 bases for J; bases not matched to a gene: 8. The germline V gene has CDR1 MDHEN and CDR2 SYDVKM. The CDR3 length is 15 residues. CDR3 sequence reads: CASSPQGTGDETQYF. The DNA for the CDR3 is TGTGCCAGCAGTCCCCAAGGGACAGGGGACGAGACCCAGTACTTC. Combining the CDR3 with reference TRBV28 and TRBJ2-5 gives the whole variable domain DVKVTQSSRYLVKRTGEKVFLECVQDMDHENMFWYRQDPGLGLRLIYFSYDVKMKEKGDIPEGYSVSREKKERFSLILESASTNQTSMYLCASSPQGTGDETQYFGPGTRLLVL.

This chain connects TRBV3-1 (or the pseudogene TRBV3-2) to TRBJ2-2; D perhaps matches TRBD2 (6 bases). The CDR3 covers 15 residues. The germline V and J ends were trimmed by 4 bases and 8 bases, with 17 bases remaining between them. From germline, CDR1 is LGHDT and CDR2 YNNKEL (reference sequence). The CDR3 protein is CASSPAGGVTGELFF. The CDR3 nucleotides are TGTGCCAGCAGCCCAGCGGGCGGTGTAACTGGGGAGCTGTTTTTT.

The chain recombines TRBV7-2 with TRBJ2-7; tentative D call: TRBD2 (6 bases). This CDR3 region has 13 residues. Trimming cost V 3 bases and J 5 bases, with 11 bases left between them. From germline, CDR1 is SGHTA and CDR2 FQGNSA. The CDR3, as DNA: TGTGCCAGCAGCTTTCAACGGGGGAACGAGCAGTACTTC. It yields the protein CASSFQRGNEQYF.

This chain links TRBV30 with TRBJ1-3, with 7 bases identical to TRBD1. The CDR3 loop spans 16 amino acids. Germline V gene lookup returns CDR1 GTSNPN and CDR2 SVGIG (reference sequence). V was clipped by 5 bases and J by 0 bases; unmatched bases: 10. The CDR3 bases are TGTGCCTGGGCATTGCGAGGGACAGTCTCTGGAAACACCATATATTTT. This gives the protein CAWALRGTVSGNTIYF.

J is TRBJ1-2 and V is TRBV20-1; D remains unclear. Germline V gives CDR1 DFQATT, CDR2 SNEGSKA (reference sequence). This CDR3 is built from 12 residues. The V gene lost 3 bases and the J gene lost 4 bases, with 9 bases spanning the gap. The CDR3 DNA sequence: TGCAGTGCTAGTGGGCAGGTCTATGGCTACACCTTC. Its translation is CSASGQVYGYTF.

The chain employs TRBV4-1 and TRBJ1-3; D is unclear. This CDR3 spans 14 amino acids. Germline V gene sequence: CDR1 MGHRA, CDR2 YSYEKL. Trimming removed 0 bases at V and 4 bases at J, with 7 bases between. The CDR3 spells CASSQENQGNTIYF. CDR3 in DNA: TGCGCCAGCAGCCAAGAAAATCAGGGAAACACCATATATTTT.

The rearrangement uses TRBV3-1 (or the pseudogene TRBV3-2) and TRBJ2-1, with 9 bases aligning to TRBD2. This CDR3 is built from 13 residues. The germline V gene has CDR1 LGHDT and CDR2 YNNKEL (reference sequence). With V trimmed by 7 bases and J by 6 bases, 4 bases remained unmatched. The CDR3 here is CASKAGGPNEQFF. CDR3 in DNA: TGTGCCAGCAAGGCGGGGGGGCCCAATGAGCAGTTCTTC.

The chain is built from TRBV4-3 and TRBJ1-2; D not resolved. The CDR3 spans 13 residues. V lost 4 bases and J 2 bases, leaving 8 bases between the germline ends. CDR1 is LGHNA, CDR2 YSLEER, per germline. Written as DNA, the CDR3 is TGCGCCAGCAGCCCGACCGGGAACTATGGCTACACCTTC. Protein: CASSPTGNYGYTF.